What follows is one TCR beta chain and its context. Sequencing used immunoSEQ multiplex PCR; TCRdb keeps in-frame clones, though not all of them. Of roughly 230,000 clones in the sample, 85% to 90% are singletons; the top ten hold roughly 4%. The sample belongs to a study of blood T cell repertoires in COVID-19. Germline assignment: CDR1 LNHDA and CDR2 SQIVND (reference sequence). This CDR3 has 11 residues. V dropped 4 bases and J dropped 5 bases, with 5 bases sitting between them. Material for sequencing was PBMCs or T cells enriched from blood (not recorded which). The receptor's source is a woman aged 30 to 39 with acute COVID-19. V is TRBV19 and J is TRBJ2-5, with D uncertain. For the CDR3, the DNA is TGTGCCAGTAGTACCTCGGAGACCCAGTACTTC. As protein: CASSTSETQYF.